Below are 14 T cell receptor beta chains sequenced from a single sample in a study of blood T cells in healthy people across ages. The authors ran a second PCR of 7 to 11 cycles using a sample-barcoded 5' primer and a J-beta primer mix. TCRdb recomputed calls from the 5' RACE reads with MiXCR, one row per CDR3 protein. The data contain about 780,000 distinct CDR3 sequences, about half of them singletons. Material for sequencing was blood. Source of these receptors: a man at least 80 years old in good health.

This clonotype was seen more than once but under ten times. The V and J genes are TRBV29-1 and TRBJ1-4; unclear D gene. In germline, CDR1 is SQVTM, CDR2 ANQGSEA. V was trimmed by 7 bases and J by 10 bases, leaving 13 bases between them. This CDR3 is built from 11 residues. DNA for the CDR3: TGCAGCGCTAACCGGGAGGGAAAACTGTTTTTT. Protein sequence: CSANREGKLFF. The full variable domain, with the rest looked up from reference TRBV29-1 and TRBJ1-4, is SAVISQKPSRDICQRGTSLTIQCQVDSQVTMMFWYRQQPGQSLTLIATANQGSEATYESGFVIDKFPISRPNLTFSTLTVSNMSPEDSSIYLCSANREGKLFFGSGTQLSVL.

This clonotype was seen a handful of times. CDR3 sequence (DNA): TGCAGCGTCCCCGGGACAGGGCACTCCGATACGCAGTATTTT. Its protein is CSVPGTGHSDTQYF. The chain carries TRBV29-1 and TRBJ2-3; the match to TRBD1 covers 9 bases. Per the germline V gene, CDR1 is SQVTM and CDR2 is ANQGSEA. The CDR3 is made up of 14 amino acids. V shed 6 bases, J shed 6 bases, and the junction held 10 bases outside the gene matches.

This clonotype was detected only a few times. The rearrangement uses TRBV6-2 or TRBV6-3 and TRBJ2-1, with D possibly being TRBD1 (5 bases). V was pared by 7 bases and J by 0 bases, with 19 bases between. From germline, CDR1 is MNHEY and CDR2 SVGEGT. This CDR3 is built from 17 residues. In nucleotides, the CDR3 is TGTGCCAGCACCTCTCCCACACAGGCCAGCTCCTACAATGAGCAGTTCTTC. This codes for CASTSPTQASSYNEQFF.

This clonotype was seen a handful of times. This chain connects TRBV7-9 to TRBJ2-3, with 8 bases lining up with TRBD2. CDR1 is SEHNR, CDR2 FQNEAQ, per germline (reference sequence). The J segment lost 0 bases and the V segment lost 2 bases, leaving 13 bases of the junction unmatched. This CDR3 contains 19 residues. CDR3 protein: CASSLNRIAGITSTDTQYF. CDR3 coding DNA: TGTGCCAGCAGCTTAAACCGCATAGCGGGGATAACTAGCACAGATACGCAGTATTTT.

Notes on this clonotype: This may come from a read error, since a much larger clone is one base off. This sequence joins TRBV6-5 and TRBJ2-1; a weak D match, TRBD1 (5 bases). The J call is uncertain, as TRBJ2-7 better fits the DNA end. There are 15 residues in the CDR3. Germline assignment: CDR1 MNHEY and CDR2 SVGAGI. The CDR3 is CASSADSSSYNEQYF. CDR3 nucleotides: TGTGCCAGCAGTGCAGACAGTAGCTCCTACAATGAGCAGTACTTC.

The chain couples TRBV6-5 to TRBJ2-1; no clear D gene. The CDR3 is 14 amino acids. Trimming removed 2 bases from V and 4 bases from J, with 9 bases in between. Per germline, CDR1 MNHEY and CDR2 SVGAGI. The CDR3 bases are TGTGCCAGCAGTTACCGGCAGCCTTACAATGAGCAGTTCTTC. Translating it yields CASSYRQPYNEQFF.

J is TRBJ2-1 and V is TRBV14; 8 bases fit TRBD2. The junction had 11 bases not matched to a gene; V was cut back by 0 bases and J by 10 bases. This CDR3 spans 16 amino acids. Germline V gene data show CDR1 as SGHDN and CDR2 as FVKESK. The CDR3 DNA sequence: TGTGCCAGCAGCCAAGAACACCCAGCGGGGGCCTACGAGCAGTTCTTC. Its protein is CASSQEHPAGAYEQFF.

The chain is built from TRBV7-2 and TRBJ2-1; 7 nucleotides align to TRBD2. Germline CDR1 SGHTA, CDR2 FQGNSA. The CDR3 totals 15 residues. V was clipped by 1 base and J by 10 bases; unmatched bases: 10. Written as DNA, the CDR3 is TGTGCCAGCAGCTTAGAGAGGCGGGAGCTAGAGGAGCAGTTCTTC. It codes for CASSLERRELEEQFF.

This clonotype was seen a handful of times. The chain carries TRBV6-1 and TRBJ2-1; the match to TRBD2 covers 7 bases. Trimming removed 4 bases from V and 4 bases from J; junction bases left unmatched: 4. The CDR3 contains 14 residues. CDR1 and CDR2 (germline): MNHNS, SASEGT. The CDR3, as DNA: TGTGCCAGCAGTGTAGCTAGCGGTTACAATGAGCAGTTCTTC. The encoded protein is CASSVASGYNEQFF.

The table lists this clonotype with a few counts. This chain connects TRBV5-1 to TRBJ2-1, with D tentatively TRBD1 (5 bases). The V end lost 5 bases, the J end lost 4 bases, and 16 bases lay between the germline ends. The CDR3 is 15 residues long. Germline CDR1 and CDR2: SGHRS and YFSETQ. The CDR3 spells CASRSTVVGYNEQFF. The CDR3, as DNA: TGCGCCAGCAGGTCGACAGTGGTGGGATACAATGAGCAGTTCTTC.

This clonotype was recorded a few times. V gene TRBV3-1 combines with J gene TRBJ2-7; D is ambiguous. Trimming removed 0 bases at V and 2 bases at J, with 11 bases between. Germline assignment: CDR1 LGHDT and CDR2 YNNKEL (reference sequence). The CDR3 runs to 15 residues. CDR3 DNA sequence: TGTGCCAGCAGCCAAGATCGGGCTAGGGCCTACGAGCAGTACTTC. Amino acids: CASSQDRARAYEQYF.

This sequence joins TRBV9 and TRBJ2-5, with D perhaps matching TRBD2 (6 bases). The CDR3 contains 15 residues. Germline V gene lookup returns CDR1 SGDLS and CDR2 YYNGEE. The ends were cut back, 0 bases at V and 5 bases at J, with 14 bases in the middle. The CDR3 DNA reads as TGTGCCAGCAGCGTAGCCCCGGGAGTTCAGGAGACCCAGTACTTC. Translating it yields CASSVAPGVQETQYF.

The chain uses TRBV11-2 and TRBJ2-5; 7 positions match TRBD1. With 5 bases clipped from V and 4 bases from J, the junction kept 7 bases outside the gene matches. This CDR3 is 14 amino acids long. The germline CDR1 and CDR2 sequences are SGHAT and FQNNGV. The CDR3 region has the DNA TGTGCCAGCAGCAGAGGGGGCTTCCGAGAGACCCAGTACTTC. Amino acid sequence: CASSRGGFRETQYF.

This clonotype appeared a few times. The chain uses TRBV29-1 and TRBJ2-1; D may match TRBD1 or TRBD2 (5 bases each). Trimming removed 5 bases at V and 6 bases at J, with 20 bases between. The germline V gene encodes CDR1 SQVTM and CDR2 ANQGSEA. The CDR3 loop spans 15 amino acids. CDR3 coding DNA: TGCAGCGTTCCTTCAACGATAGGGGACCTCAATGAGCAGTTCTTC. Amino acid sequence: CSVPSTIGDLNEQFF.